The source of this TCR beta chain is a study of cytomegalovirus exposure and HLA in healthy donors. The overall study: From HLA-typed donors, an early data release held around 80 million unique TCRs. The study's findings and limits: The HLA-A and HLA-B alleles of most subjects were reportedly predicted accurately from TCR beta sequences. One later analysis reportedly identified an Asian-associated ancestry cluster that showed fewer N-insertions than the roughly 600-donor mean. The productive fraction for most TCR beta V segments was about 87% or about 30% in an earlier analysis.

The PCR ran on 60 Vbeta and 13 Jbeta primers. Sequencing was performed with immunoSEQ multiplex PCR; in TCRdb, only in-frame clones are kept and a portion is missing. This repertoire shows 170,000 or so clones, over 70% found once; its top ten account for under 7.5%. Germline loops: CDR1 SGHTA, CDR2 FQGNSA. The germline V and J ends were trimmed by 5 bases and 1 base, with 6 bases remaining between them. This CDR3 contains 13 residues. Regarding this clone: What it binds is unknown.

This TCR came from a man aged 30-40 years in good health and CMV-seropositive. This chain uses TRBV7-2 with TRBJ2-1, with D unclear. Sample: PBMCs. CDR3 region: CASSMRSYNEQFF. In DNA form, the CDR3 reads TGTGCCAGCAGCATGCGATCCTACAATGAGCAGTTCTTC.